A single sample gave rise to the 24 T cell receptor beta chains below, sequenced in a study of radiation and T cells in renal cell carcinoma. The repertoire was sequenced with immunoSEQ multiplex PCR; TCRdb's copy has only in-frame clones and lacks some. The data show approximately 150,000 clones, 86% seen once. Time point meaning: blood 4 weeks post-SBRT, at nephrectomy. The sample's treatment: 15 Gy SBRT to primary tumor, nephrectomy 4 weeks later. This material consisted of blood, taken from a patient whose treatment included radiotherapy and nephrectomy. The receptors were gathered from a woman between 50 and 59 years old with renal cell carcinoma.

The V and J genes are TRBV7-2 and TRBJ2-2; unclear D gene. Trimming pared 2 bases from V and 0 bases from J, leaving 4 bases between. The CDR3 sequence is 14 residues long. Germline assignment: CDR1 SGHTA and CDR2 FQGNSA. The CDR3 region has the DNA TGTGCCAGCAGCTTATGGTCGAACACCGGGGAGCTGTTTTTT. As protein: CASSLWSNTGELFF.

The CDR3 bases are TGTGCCAGCAGTTCCCCGGGACAGTGGAATGAAAAACTGTTTTTT. Translated: CASSSPGQWNEKLFF. The chain has TRBV27 and TRBJ1-4; 7 bases align to TRBD1. CDR3 length equals 15 residues. The ends lost 4 bases at V and 5 bases at J; junction bases unmatched: 7. Germline CDR1 MNHEY, CDR2 SMNVEV (reference sequence).

V usage is TRBV28 and J usage is TRBJ1-2; D call uncertain. Per the germline V gene, CDR1 is MDHEN and CDR2 is SYDVKM. The CDR3 consists of 15 residues. Trimming took 3 bases from V and 4 from J, leaving 15 bases between them. CDR3: CASSLGTPGGYGYTF. In DNA, the CDR3 is TGTGCCAGCAGTTTGGGTACACCGGGAGGCTATGGCTACACCTTC.

The chain recombines TRBV28 with TRBJ2-7; 10 nucleotides align to TRBD1. J was trimmed by 5 bases and V by 2 bases; bases with no gene match: 3. Germline CDR1 is MDHEN and CDR2 is SYDVKM. CDR3 length: 14 amino acids. CDR3 in amino acids: CASSLGTGVDEQYF. DNA for the CDR3: TGTGCCAGCAGTTTAGGGACAGGGGTCGACGAGCAGTACTTC.

This chain joins TRBV4-1 and TRBJ2-3; D is unresolved. The CDR3 is 15 residues long. The V gene lost 0 bases and the J gene lost 2 bases, with 9 bases spanning the gap. Germline assignment: CDR1 MGHRA and CDR2 YSYEKL. The CDR3 DNA sequence: TGCGCCAGCAGCCAAGACGGCCACCCCACAGATACGCAGTATTTT. Protein: CASSQDGHPTDTQYF.

The chain carries TRBV5-4 and TRBJ1-1, with D maybe TRBD1 (5 bases). CDR1 is SGHNT, CDR2 YYREEE, per germline (reference sequence). This CDR3 has 13 residues. V was clipped by 5 bases and J by 3 bases, with 11 bases between them. CDR3 DNA: TGTGCCAGCAGTCCAGGGAGGTACACTGAAGCTTTCTTT. Residues: CASSPGRYTEAFF.

The chain combines TRBV7-8 with TRBJ2-2; no firm D call. The V gene's germline CDR1 is SGHVS and CDR2 FQNEAQ. The CDR3 is made up of 11 amino acids. V was clipped by 1 base and J by 8 bases, with 2 bases between them. The CDR3 loop reads CASSLVGELFF. The CDR3 bases are TGTGCCAGCAGCTTAGTTGGGGAGCTGTTTTTT. The variable domain in full, with the rest retrieved from reference TRBV7-8 and TRBJ2-2, is GAGVSQSPRYKVAKRGQDVALRCDPISGHVSLFWYQQALGQGPEFLTYFQNEAQLDKSGLPSDRFFAERPEGSVSTLKIQRTQQEDSAVYLCASSLVGELFFGEGSRLTVL.

The rearrangement links TRBV10-3 to TRBJ2-5; the match to TRBD1 covers 9 bases. J lost 3 bases, V lost 4 bases, and 6 bases had no gene match. Germline V CDR1 and CDR2: ENHRY, SYGVKD. This CDR3 region has 15 residues. The CDR3 reads CAISVDRGAEETQYF. The DNA for the CDR3 is TGTGCCATCAGTGTCGACAGGGGGGCAGAAGAGACCCAGTACTTC.

This clone was counted between two and nine times. The rearrangement joins TRBV5-4 to TRBJ1-1; D not resolved. The V and J ends lost 2 bases and 0 bases respectively, with 5 bases between them. CDR1 and CDR2 from the germline V gene are SGHNT and YYREEE (reference sequence). CDR3 length: 13 residues. The CDR3 loop is CASSFVMNTEAFF. Here the CDR3 DNA reads TGTGCCAGCAGCTTCGTGATGAACACTGAAGCTTTCTTT.

The chain employs TRBV13 and TRBJ2-1; tentative D call: TRBD1 (8 bases). Trimming cost V 10 bases and J 0 bases, with 13 bases left between them. Germline V lookup: CDR1 PRHDT, CDR2 FYEKMQ (reference sequence). CDR3 length: 14 amino acids. The CDR3 bases are TGTGCCAACAGGGGGGGCGACTCCTACAATGAGCAGTTCTTC. The encoded protein is CANRGGDSYNEQFF.

This chain connects TRBV25-1 to TRBJ2-7; TRBD1 matches 7 bases. The V gene's germline CDR1 is MGHDK and CDR2 SYGVNS. Trimming at V came to 7 bases and at J to 7 bases, leaving 4 bases not matched to a gene. The CDR3 is 11 residues long. CDR3 in amino acids: CASKGGQEQYF. The CDR3 bases are TGTGCCAGCAAAGGGGGCCAAGAGCAGTACTTC.

The V gene is TRBV9, the J gene TRBJ2-7; 7 bases fit TRBD2. V lost 4 bases to trimming and J lost 8 bases; unmatched junction nucleotides: 12. This CDR3 contains 14 residues. Germline V gene data show CDR1 as SGDLS and CDR2 as YYNGEE. CDR3: CASSLGGDPTQQYF. The CDR3 nucleotides are TGTGCCAGCAGCCTGGGAGGGGACCCTACGCAGCAGTACTTC. The full variable domain, rest sourced from reference TRBV9 and TRBJ2-7, is DSGVTQTPKHLITATGQRVTLRCSPRSGDLSVYWYQQSLDQGLQFLIQYYNGEERAKGNILERFSAQQFPDLHSELNLSSLELGDSALYFCASSLGGDPTQQYFGPGTRLTVT.

The chain uses TRBV18 and TRBJ2-2; 8 nucleotides line up with TRBD1. This CDR3 is built from 13 residues. Germline V gives CDR1 KGHSH, CDR2 LQKENI. Trimming removed 6 bases from V and 5 bases from J; junction bases left unmatched: 2. The CDR3 reads CASSNRGTGELFF. For the CDR3, the DNA is TGTGCCAGCTCCAACAGGGGGACCGGGGAGCTGTTTTTT.

The chain combines TRBV7-9 with TRBJ2-7; D might be TRBD2 (5 bases). Per the germline V gene, CDR1 is SEHNR and CDR2 is FQNEAQ (reference sequence). V was clipped by 3 bases and J by 5 bases, with 14 bases between them. The CDR3 has 14 amino acids. CDR3 sequence: CASSFFGNPHEQYF. The CDR3 nucleotides are TGTGCCAGCAGCTTTTTCGGGAATCCCCACGAGCAGTACTTC.

The V call is TRBV28, the J call TRBJ2-7, with TRBD1 identical over 7 bases. Trimming at V came to 7 bases and at J to 0 bases, leaving 6 bases not matched to a gene. The CDR3 is 14 amino acids. Per the germline V gene, CDR1 is MDHEN and CDR2 is SYDVKM. The CDR3 DNA reads TGTGCCAGCATGGTCCGGGACAGCTCCTACGAGCAGTACTTC. This encodes CASMVRDSSYEQYF.

The chain couples TRBV5-1 to TRBJ2-7; tentative D call: TRBD1 (6 bases). CDR3 length: 14 amino acids. V lost 5 bases to trimming and J lost 2 bases, with 14 bases between them. CDR1 SGHRS and CDR2 YFSETQ come from the germline V gene. DNA for the CDR3: TGCGCCAGCAGTCCGCTACAGGGCCCCTACGAGCAGTACTTC. It is translated as CASSPLQGPYEQYF.

This clone appeared once. The J gene is TRBJ2-7, the V gene TRBV25-1; D is perhaps TRBD1 (5 bases). V lost 6 bases, J lost 0 bases, and 15 bases lay in between. The CDR3 is 15 amino acids. Germline CDR1 and CDR2: MGHDK and SYGVNS. This CDR3 reads CASRETALDSYEQYF. The CDR3 region has the DNA TGTGCCAGCAGGGAGACAGCCCTCGACTCCTACGAGCAGTACTTC.

The chain is built from TRBV7-2 and TRBJ2-1; D may be TRBD2 (6 bases). Trimming shortened V by 5 bases and J by 12 bases, and 20 bases separated the two germline ends. Germline-derived CDR1 and CDR2 are SGHTA and FQGNSA. The CDR3 length is 14 residues. The CDR3 here is CASSDRGPPGGQFF. The CDR3 region has the DNA TGTGCCAGCAGCGATAGGGGACCCCCCGGGGGGCAGTTCTTC. Full variable domain (rest looked up from reference TRBV7-2 and TRBJ2-1): GAGVSQSPSNKVTEKGKDVELRCDPISGHTALYWYRQSLGQGLEFLIYFQGNSAPDKSGLPSDRFSAERTGGSVSTLTIQRTQQEDSAVYLCASSDRGPPGGQFFGPGTRLTVL.

The CDR3 nucleotides are TGCGCCAGCAGCTTTCGGGGGGATGCAACTAATGAAAAACTGTTTTTT. Residues: CASSFRGDATNEKLFF. The J gene is TRBJ1-4, the V gene TRBV5-1; TRBD1 is a possible D gene (5 bases). V was clipped by 2 bases and J by 0 bases, with 11 bases between them. This CDR3 contains 16 residues. From germline, CDR1 is SGHRS and CDR2 YFSETQ.

This sequence joins TRBV4-2 and TRBJ2-1, with 9 bases lining up with TRBD2. The CDR3 runs 16 residues. Germline-derived CDR1 and CDR2 are LGHNA and YNFKEQ. J was trimmed by 3 bases and V by 2 bases; bases with no gene match: 5. CDR3 DNA sequence: TGTGCCAGCAGCCAAAGGCCGACTAGCGGCTACAATGAGCAGTTCTTC. Its translation is CASSQRPTSGYNEQFF.

The chain recombines TRBV6-6 with TRBJ1-5; the D is unclear. The CDR3 totals 14 residues. Germline CDR1 and CDR2: MNHNY and SVGAGI (reference sequence). The V end lost 0 bases, the J end lost 4 bases, and 7 bases lay between the germline ends. CDR3 amino acids: CASSYSGVNQPQHF. The CDR3 nucleotides read TGTGCCAGCAGTTACTCCGGGGTGAATCAGCCCCAGCATTTT.

J is TRBJ1-4 and V is TRBV19, with no clear D. Germline values: CDR1 LNHDA, CDR2 SQIVND (reference sequence). This CDR3 comprises 12 residues. V was clipped by 10 bases and J by 3 bases, with 9 bases between them. The CDR3 sequence: CATSLANEKLFF. CDR3 DNA: TGTGCCACTTCCTTGGCTAATGAAAAACTGTTTTTT.

The rearrangement uses TRBV5-1 and TRBJ1-1; D is unresolved. V was shortened by 2 bases and J by 0 bases, with 8 bases between the two germline ends. The length of the CDR3 is 14 residues. The germline V gene has CDR1 SGHRS and CDR2 YFSETQ. CDR3 DNA sequence: TGCGCCAGCAGCTTCGGGCCGATGAACACTGAAGCTTTCTTT. This translates into CASSFGPMNTEAFF.

In DNA form, the CDR3 reads TGTGCCAGTAGTATTCAGATACAAGAGACCCAGTACTTC. Amino acid sequence: CASSIQIQETQYF. V usage is TRBV19 and J usage is TRBJ2-5, with D unresolved. This CDR3 region has 13 residues. V dropped 3 bases and J dropped 2 bases, with 7 bases sitting between them. Germline V CDR1 and CDR2: LNHDA, SQIVND (reference sequence).